The 7 T cell receptor beta chains below come from one sample, sequenced in a study of spatial heterogeneity in lung cancer. Regarding the study as a whole: Intratumoral expanded alpha and beta TCR counts were found to track tumor mutation counts.

Sample time point: sample taken at primary tumor resection. Their target antigens are unknown. From the 5' RACE reads, TCRdb called clonotypes with MiXCR, one entry per CDR3 protein. This sample has roughly 7,000 distinct CDR3 sequences, with around 15% found just once. This material consisted of lung tumor tissue, taken at surgery. The receptors stem from a female donor with early-stage non-small cell lung cancer.

Sample share makes this clonotype medium-sized. A library made for alpha chains picked up this beta chain off target, so its size means little. V usage is TRBV6-5 and J usage is TRBJ2-7; D may match TRBD1 or TRBD2 (5 bases each). Germline V CDR1 and CDR2: MNHEY, SVGAGI. The CDR3 length is 14 residues. The V and J ends lost 7 bases and 2 bases respectively, with 15 bases between them. The CDR3 DNA follows: TGTGCCAGCAACGGGCCCGGGGCCACCTACGAGCAGTACTTC. Protein product: CASNGPGATYEQYF.

This clonotype rates as medium-sized. A library made for alpha chains picked up this beta chain off target, so its size means little. The chain joins TRBV7-9 to TRBJ1-1; D gene ambiguous. CDR1 is SEHNR, CDR2 FQNEAQ, per germline (reference sequence). The CDR3 has 15 amino acids. Trimming pared 6 bases from V and 1 base from J, leaving 15 bases between. The chain's CDR3 is CASRLGREQNTEAFF. The CDR3 coding sequence is TGTGCCAGCAGATTGGGTAGGGAACAGAACACTGAAGCTTTCTTT.

As regards this clonotype: This beta chain is off target for a library built for alpha chains, so its abundance means little. The CDR3 DNA reads as TGTGCCACCAGCAGACAGGGAAGGATGGATAATGAGCAGTTCTTC. This codes for CATSRQGRMDNEQFF. The gene calls are TRBV24-1 and TRBJ2-1; 7 positions agree with TRBD1. From germline, CDR1 is KGHDR and CDR2 SFDVKD. This CDR3 has 15 amino acids. Losses at the gene ends were 7 bases for V and 7 bases for J; bases not matched to a gene: 12.

This clonotype counts as medium-sized. Because the library targeted alpha chains, this beta chain is an off-target read whose size means little. The CDR3 here is CASSYSTNTGELFF. The CDR3 DNA reads as TGTGCCAGCAGCTATTCGACGAACACCGGGGAGCTGTTTTTT. This sequence joins TRBV7-9 and TRBJ2-2, with no clear D. The CDR3 spans 14 residues. Looked up from germline, CDR1 is SEHNR and CDR2 is FQNEAQ (reference sequence). V was shortened by 4 bases and J by 0 bases, with 6 bases between the two germline ends.

This clonotype was observed many times. The library was prepared for alpha chains; this beta chain is a stray read, so its frequency means little. This chain uses TRBV5-4 with TRBJ2-7; D is undetermined. V was trimmed by 1 base and J by 7 bases, leaving 6 bases between them. The CDR3 consists of 11 residues. Looked up from germline, CDR1 is SGHNT and CDR2 is YYREEE (reference sequence). CDR3 loop: CASSLSGEQYF. The CDR3 region has the DNA TGTGCCAGCAGCTTGTCCGGGGAGCAGTACTTC.

This clonotype appeared many times. This beta chain is a stray read from a library made for alpha chains; its abundance is not meaningful. V and J are TRBV24-1 and TRBJ1-4; D is ambiguous. The V end lost 4 bases, the J end lost 3 bases, and 8 bases lay between the germline ends. The length of the CDR3 is 14 residues. Germline CDR1 KGHDR, CDR2 SFDVKD. The CDR3 sequence: CATSDGAPNEKLFF. The CDR3 nucleotides read TGTGCCACCAGTGACGGAGCCCCTAATGAAAAACTGTTTTTT.

This clonotype is categorized as medium-sized. Little can be read into the size of this beta chain, an off-target read in a library designed for alpha chains. V is TRBV7-9 and J is TRBJ1-4; a weak D match, TRBD1 (6 bases). The germline V and J ends were trimmed by 5 bases and 7 bases, with 14 bases remaining between them. Germline V gives CDR1 SEHNR, CDR2 FQNEAQ (reference sequence). The CDR3 is made up of 14 amino acids. The CDR3 sequence: CASSQGRGLEKLFF. The DNA of the CDR3 is TGTGCCAGCAGCCAGGGGAGGGGTCTTGAAAAACTGTTTTTT. Filled out from reference TRBV7-9 and TRBJ1-4, the complete variable domain reads DTGVSQNPRHKITKRGQNVTFRCDPISEHNRLYWYRQTLGQGPEFLTYFQNEAQLEKSRLLSDRFSAERPKGSFSTLEIQRTEQGDSAMYLCASSQGRGLEKLFFGSGTQLSVL.